This TCR beta chain was recorded in a study of CD8+ T cells in alopecia areata. Regarding the study as a whole: Lesional scalp displayed greater clonality than normal scalp, most notably in alopecia totalis/universalis.

This clone was found a few times. Its antigen is currently unknown. RNA extraction and reverse transcription yielded cDNA as sequencing template. Assay used: immunoSEQ multiplex PCR; TCRdb lists only in-frame clones, some missing. In the table there are around 200,000 clones, 63% of which are singletons. From germline, CDR1 is SGHTA and CDR2 FQGNSA. The CDR3 runs 13 residues. The V gene end was trimmed by 6 bases and the J gene end by 3 bases; junction bases not matched to a gene: 1. The chain uses TRBV7-2 and TRBJ1-1; 10 nucleotides align to TRBD1. Sequencing used CD4+ T cells sorted from blood, obtained at week 0. This TCR came from a human donor with alopecia areata. CDR3 residues: CASRGQGDTEAFF. The CDR3 DNA follows: TGTGCCAGCAGAGGACAGGGGGACACTGAAGCTTTCTTT.